This TCR beta chain originates from a study of T cell responses to AZD1222 COVID-19 vaccine. Overall study results and limits: Vaccine-associated CD4 TCRs ranged over spike, dominating at 160-218 and 743-854. Donors were largely white British and mainly female; clonal diversity was possibly underestimated. The number of AZD1222 recipients seropositive at baseline was only five to seven.

This clone was seen a single time. The antigen remains unidentified. Second-dose recipients at about 4 or about 12 weeks were treated as one pooled group. The V end lost 7 bases, the J end lost 6 bases, and 18 bases lay between the germline ends. Germline V gives CDR1 MNHEY, CDR2 SVGAGI. The CDR3 extends over 14 amino acids. The method was immunoSEQ multiplex PCR; TCRdb's version includes in-frame clones alone and lacks a portion of them. The sample has 110,000 or so clones; about 91% are singletons. The source of this sequence is an adult who received the AZD1222 COVID-19 vaccine. The sequencing used peripheral blood, collected 28 days after the second AZD1222 dose. The chain links TRBV6-5 to TRBJ1-2; D perhaps matches TRBD1 (5 bases). Written as DNA, the CDR3 is TGTGCCAGCAACCCCTCGCAGGGTTCTAATGGCTACACCTTC. Its translation: CASNPSQGSNGYTF.